Each of the 28 T cell receptor beta chains below was sequenced from the same sample in a study of blood T cell repertoires in COVID-19. Assay: immunoSEQ multiplex PCR; the TCRdb copy retains only in-frame clones and omits some. The sample consists of 150,000 to 170,000 clones, around 83% of them appearing once. The sequencing input was peripheral blood. These receptors were collected from an older woman with COVID-19, enrolled during active disease.

This rearrangement joins TRBV5-8 to TRBJ1-3; D ambiguous. The CDR3 extends over 16 amino acids. Germline CDR1 SGHTS, CDR2 YDEGEE. V lost 0 bases and J lost 0, with 10 bases in between. The CDR3 loop reads CASSLVVGISGNTIYF. CDR3 nucleotide sequence: TGTGCCAGCAGCTTGGTGGTCGGGATCTCTGGAAACACCATATATTTT.

This chain links TRBV5-1 with TRBJ1-6, with no clear D. Germline V lookup: CDR1 SGHRS, CDR2 YFSETQ. The CDR3 sequence is 12 residues long. The V gene lost 0 bases and the J gene lost 11 bases, with 6 bases spanning the gap. CDR3 loop: CASSLGEPPLHF. The CDR3 DNA is TGCGCCAGCAGCTTGGGTGAGCCACCCCTCCACTTT. The full variable domain, rest sourced from reference TRBV5-1 and TRBJ1-6, is KAGVTQTPRYLIKTRGQQVTLSCSPISGHRSVSWYQQTPGQGLQFLFEYFSETQRNKGNFPGRFSGRQFSNSRSEMNVSTLELGDSALYLCASSLGEPPLHFGNGTRLTVT.

The rearrangement uses TRBV21-1 and TRBJ1-1; the table's D gene call, TRBD1, was not cross checked with the DNA. TRBV21-1 is deemed a pseudogene. The CDR3 runs to 17 residues. CDR3 region: CASSKVRGRVFNTEAFF. The CDR3 nucleotides read TGTGCCAGCAGCAAAGTAAGGGGGCGCGTTTTTAACACTGAAGCTTTCTTT.

This clone was seen more than once but under ten times. The chain joins TRBV5-1 to TRBJ1-4; D possibly corresponds to TRBD1 (6 bases). The CDR3 extends over 19 amino acids. CDR1 is SGHRS, CDR2 YFSETQ, per germline. V lost 4 bases and J 0 bases, leaving 22 bases between the germline ends. The CDR3 loop is CASSPSGTQGGPTNEKLFF. As DNA, the CDR3 is TGCGCCAGCAGCCCGAGCGGGACTCAAGGGGGGCCAACTAATGAAAAACTGTTTTTT.

The V and J genes are TRBV10-3 and TRBJ2-5; D is perhaps TRBD2 (6 bases). This CDR3 has 16 amino acids. Germline-derived CDR1 and CDR2 are ENHRY and SYGVKD. Trimming removed 0 bases at V and 2 bases at J, with 13 bases between. As DNA, the CDR3 is TGTGCCATCAGTGAGTCGGATGGGGGAGGACAAGAGACCCAGTACTTC. Translating gives CAISESDGGGQETQYF.

This clone was seen only a few times. The V and J genes are TRBV3-1 (or the pseudogene TRBV3-2) and TRBJ1-3; D gene uncertain. Germline V lookup: CDR1 LGHDT, CDR2 YNNKEL (reference sequence). This CDR3 contains 17 residues. V was shortened by 1 base and J by 0 bases, with 13 bases between the two germline ends. CDR3 amino acids: CASSQVFRPSSGNTIYF. As DNA, the CDR3 is TGTGCCAGCAGCCAAGTATTCAGGCCAAGCTCTGGAAACACCATATATTTT.

V usage is TRBV4-2 and J usage is TRBJ1-3; D is uncertain. From germline, CDR1 is LGHNA and CDR2 YNFKEQ. This CDR3 is built from 18 residues. Trimming shortened V by 0 bases and J by 0 bases, and 15 bases separated the two germline ends. The CDR3 loop reads CASSQEPLAVLSGNTIYF. The CDR3 nucleotides read TGTGCCAGCAGCCAAGAGCCTCTAGCGGTTCTCTCTGGAAACACCATATATTTT.

J is TRBJ1-1 and V is TRBV7-3, with 7 bases that match TRBD1. CDR1 and CDR2 from the germline V gene are SGHTA and FQGTGA. Unmatched junction bases numbered 8, after V lost 5 bases and J lost 5 bases. This CDR3 is built from 14 residues. This CDR3 is CASSLWDSPTEAFF. In DNA form, the CDR3 reads TGTGCCAGCAGCCTTTGGGACAGCCCTACTGAAGCTTTCTTT.

This clone was counted once. The V gene is TRBV6-5, the J gene TRBJ2-3; D is perhaps TRBD2 (6 bases). The CDR3 spans 14 residues. V was clipped by 11 bases and J by 2 bases, with 17 bases between them. The germline gives CDR1 MNHEY, CDR2 SVGAGI. The DNA for the CDR3 is TGTGCCGGGGGGTCGGGGCTTGACACAGATACGCAGTATTTT. This translates into CAGGSGLDTDTQYF.

The V and J genes are TRBV5-4 and TRBJ2-1; 7 bases match TRBD2. The germline CDR1 and CDR2 sequences are SGHNT and YYREEE (reference sequence). Trimming took 4 bases from V and 0 from J; bases not matched to a gene: 10. The CDR3 runs to 17 residues. DNA for the CDR3: TGTGCCAGCAGCCCAAACGGGGGGAGTCACTCCTACAATGAGCAGTTCTTC. Amino acid sequence: CASSPNGGSHSYNEQFF.

The chain is built from TRBV6-1 and TRBJ2-3; maybe TRBD1 (5 bases). CDR3 length equals 13 residues. Between the trimmed V and J ends, which lost 2 bases and 4 bases, there was a span of 7 bases. Germline CDR1 MNHNS, CDR2 SASEGT. CDR3 in amino acids: CASSEIRADTQYF. The DNA of the CDR3 is TGTGCCAGCAGTGAAATCAGGGCAGATACGCAGTATTTT.

The V call is TRBV7-9, the J call TRBJ1-6; D might be TRBD1 (6 bases). With 5 bases removed from V and 7 bases from J, the gap between germline ends came to 12 bases. The germline CDR1 and CDR2 sequences are SEHNR and FQNEAQ (reference sequence). This CDR3 spans 14 amino acids. The CDR3 DNA reads as TGTGCCAGCAGCCCCGGACAGCCCAATTCACCCCTCCACTTT. This gives the protein CASSPGQPNSPLHF.

In regard to this clone: This clone may be a read error of a much larger clone one base away. The chain has TRBV6-6 and TRBJ1-3; 7 bases are shared with TRBD1. The CDR3 spans 14 residues. V lost 4 bases and J lost 1; bases outside the gene matches: 1. In germline, CDR1 is MNHNY, CDR2 SVGAGI (reference sequence). This chain's CDR3 is CASSSQGSGNTIYF. The CDR3 nucleotides are TGTGCCAGCAGTTCACAGGGGTCTGGAAACACCATATATTTT.

This clone was counted a single time. The chain employs TRBV6-5 and TRBJ1-3; TRBD1 might be the D (5 bases). The germline CDR1 and CDR2 sequences are MNHEY and SVGAGI. V lost 7 bases, J lost 5 bases, and 15 bases lay in between. The CDR3 runs 14 residues. DNA for the CDR3: TGTGCCAGCAAGAACCCAGGGTGGAGAAACACCATATATTTT. Encoded protein: CASKNPGWRNTIYF.

The chain uses TRBV18 and TRBJ2-2; TRBD2 aligns across 12 bases. With V trimmed by 4 bases and J by 2 bases, 8 bases remained unmatched. The CDR3 loop spans 18 amino acids. CDR1 is KGHSH and CDR2 is LQKENI in the germline V gene. CDR3 nucleotides: TGTGCCAGCTCACAAACTCAGACTAGCGGGAGCAACACCGGGGAGCTGTTTTTT. Encoded protein: CASSQTQTSGSNTGELFF.

This rearrangement joins TRBV2 to TRBJ1-4; the D gene is possibly TRBD1 (6 bases). V gave up 8 bases and J gave up 8 bases, with 18 bases separating them. CDR1 is SNHLY and CDR2 is FYNNEI in the germline V gene. The length of the CDR3 is 14 residues. Here the CDR3 reads CASGRGAPGEKLFF. The CDR3, as DNA: TGTGCCAGCGGCCGGGGGGCCCCGGGGGAAAAACTGTTTTTT.

This CDR3 reads CASSMSDNTEAFF. The CDR3 region has the DNA TGTGCCAGTAGTATGTCAGATAACACTGAAGCTTTCTTT. V gene TRBV19 combines with J gene TRBJ1-1, with D unclear. Trimming pared 3 bases from V and 2 bases from J, leaving 7 bases between. The V gene's germline CDR1 is LNHDA and CDR2 SQIVND (reference sequence). The CDR3 runs 13 residues.

V gene TRBV4-1 combines with J gene TRBJ1-4; D is ambiguous. Germline V CDR1 and CDR2: MGHRA, YSYEKL. This CDR3 is 16 amino acids long. V was clipped by 0 bases and J by 8 bases, with 16 bases between them. In DNA, the CDR3 is TGCGCCAGCAGCCAAGATAACGGTTTTCTCATCGAAAAACTGTTTTTT. Its translation: CASSQDNGFLIEKLFF.

CDR3 protein: CASSDTNRDKNYGYTF. Here the CDR3 DNA reads TGTGCCAGCAGTGACACTAACCGGGACAAGAACTATGGCTACACCTTC. This rearrangement joins TRBV27 to TRBJ1-2, with D perhaps matching TRBD1 (6 bases). The CDR3 loop spans 16 amino acids. From germline, CDR1 is MNHEY and CDR2 SMNVEV (reference sequence). The germline V and J ends were trimmed by 5 bases and 2 bases, with 18 bases remaining between them.

The chain employs TRBV3-1 (or the pseudogene TRBV3-2) and TRBJ2-2, with D perhaps TRBD2 (5 bases). V dropped 1 base and J dropped 3 bases, with 12 bases sitting between them. This CDR3 comprises 16 residues. Germline CDR1 and CDR2: LGHDT and YNNKEL (reference sequence). The CDR3 reads CASSQALAFDTGELFF. As DNA, the CDR3 is TGTGCCAGCAGCCAAGCGTTAGCGTTTGACACCGGGGAGCTGTTTTTT.

This clone was picked up a small number of times. The V and J genes are TRBV6-6 and TRBJ1-4; no clear D gene. This CDR3 region has 12 residues. The germline gives CDR1 MNHNY, CDR2 SVGAGI (reference sequence). The V end was cut by 11 bases, the J end by 7 bases, with 14 bases between. The CDR3 protein is CASQAGGEKLFF. In nucleotides, the CDR3 is TGTGCCTCTCAGGCGGGCGGTGAAAAACTGTTTTTT.

This clone has just one count. The chain recombines TRBV6-5 with TRBJ2-2; D is unresolved. Trimming left V 8 bases short and J 1 base short, with 14 bases between. The CDR3 loop spans 15 amino acids. Germline lookup yields CDR1 MNHEY and CDR2 SVGAGI. This CDR3 reads CASSKVLRNTGELFF. CDR3 sequence (DNA): TGTGCCAGCTCTAAAGTATTAAGGAACACCGGGGAGCTGTTTTTT.

This chain connects TRBV30 to TRBJ1-2, with TRBD1 matching over 7 bases. The CDR3 has 13 amino acids. Looked up from germline, CDR1 is GTSNPN and CDR2 is SVGIG (reference sequence). Trimming cost V 4 bases and J 3 bases; bases outside gene matches: 5. CDR3 coding DNA: TGTGCCTGGAAGGGGGCCGGGCACTATGGCTACACCTTC. This encodes CAWKGAGHYGYTF.

This clone was counted once. The J gene is TRBJ1-2, the V gene TRBV7-9; D possibly corresponds to TRBD1 (5 bases). The V gene lost 5 bases and the J gene lost 4 bases, with 14 bases spanning the gap. CDR1 SEHNR and CDR2 FQNEAQ come from the germline V gene (reference sequence). CDR3 length: 14 amino acids. CDR3 loop: CASSPPTVIYGYTF. The DNA of the CDR3 is TGTGCCAGCAGCCCCCCGACAGTGATCTATGGCTACACCTTC. Full variable domain (remainder filled in from reference TRBV7-9 and TRBJ1-2): DTGVSQNPRHKITKRGQNVTFRCDPISEHNRLYWYRQTLGQGPEFLTYFQNEAQLEKSRLLSDRFSAERPKGSFSTLEIQRTEQGDSAMYLCASSPPTVIYGYTFGSGTRLTVV.

The V gene is TRBV7-2, the J gene TRBJ1-2; 9 bases align to TRBD1. Looked up from germline, CDR1 is SGHTA and CDR2 is FQGNSA. The CDR3 is 17 residues long. V dropped 2 bases and J dropped 6; count of bases not matched to a gene: 13. This chain's CDR3 is CASSLTTTGDRDHGYTF. The CDR3 region has the DNA TGTGCCAGCAGCTTAACTACCACCGGGGACAGGGACCATGGCTACACCTTC.

V usage is TRBV23-1 and J usage is TRBJ1-2; 7 bases line up with TRBD1. TRBV23-1 is marked as an open reading frame, function uncertain. The CDR3 sequence is 15 residues long. V lost 2 bases and J lost 4; bases outside the gene matches: 7. CDR3: CASSQVQGSPYGYTF. CDR3 sequence (DNA): TGCGCCAGCAGTCAAGTACAGGGGAGCCCCTATGGCTACACCTTC.

Here the CDR3 DNA reads TGTGCCAGTAGTATCGGTGCGATCAGCACAGATACGCAGTATTTT. As protein: CASSIGAISTDTQYF. The chain combines TRBV19 with TRBJ2-3; D uncertain. Trimming removed 3 bases at V and 0 bases at J, with 10 bases between. Germline lookup yields CDR1 LNHDA and CDR2 SQIVND (reference sequence). The CDR3 contains 15 residues.

The rearrangement joins TRBV6-5 to TRBJ1-2; the D is unclear. Germline values: CDR1 MNHEY, CDR2 SVGAGI. V was cut by 6 bases and J by 7 bases, with 15 bases left in between. CDR3 length: 13 amino acids. The CDR3 sequence is CASSSGIRGGYTF. The CDR3 coding sequence is TGTGCCAGCAGCTCCGGTATTCGGGGTGGCTACACCTTC.